The 23 T cell receptor beta chains in this list originate from one sample, sequenced in a study of cytomegalovirus exposure and HLA in healthy donors. Amplification used 60 Vbeta primers and 13 Jbeta primers. TCRdb keeps only in-frame clones here, not all; method: immunoSEQ multiplex PCR. The table shows fewer than 250,000 clones, with 65% to 75% occurring only once. The material sequenced was PBMCs. These receptors all stem from a man under 40 in good health and CMV-seropositive.

In DNA, the CDR3 is TGCGCCAGCAGCTTGGCGGGACAGAACTATAATTCACCCCTCCACTTT. It translates to CASSLAGQNYNSPLHF. The chain uses TRBV5-1 and TRBJ1-6, with TRBD1 identical over 7 bases. Germline-derived CDR1 and CDR2 are SGHRS and YFSETQ. The length of the CDR3 is 16 residues. The trim removed 0 bases at V and 3 bases at J, leaving 3 bases unmatched.

The chain combines TRBV5-1 with TRBJ1-1; TRBD1 is a possible D gene (6 bases). In germline, CDR1 is SGHRS, CDR2 YFSETQ. The CDR3 consists of 13 residues. V shed 6 bases and J shed 1 base, with 10 bases lying between them. As DNA, the CDR3 is TGCGCCAGCATGGACAGTTGGAACACTGAAGCTTTCTTT. Its translation: CASMDSWNTEAFF.

The chain combines TRBV30 with TRBJ2-5; 9 bases align to TRBD2. Looked up from germline, CDR1 is GTSNPN and CDR2 is SVGIG (reference sequence). Trimming removed 0 bases from V and 6 bases from J; junction bases left unmatched: 11. The CDR3 totals 16 residues. CDR3 nucleotide sequence: TGTGCCTGGAGTGTAACCCCCCCTAGCGGGAAACAGACCCAGTACTTC. This codes for CAWSVTPPSGKQTQYF.

The V gene is TRBV4-3, the J gene TRBJ2-1, with D maybe TRBD2 (6 bases). In germline, CDR1 is LGHNA, CDR2 YSLEER. CDR3 size: 15 residues. V was clipped by 0 bases and J by 10 bases, with 16 bases between them. CDR3 DNA sequence: TGCGCCAGCAGCCAAGACCGGACTACCCAGGCCGAGCAGTTCTTC. Protein sequence: CASSQDRTTQAEQFF.

The V and J genes are TRBV19 and TRBJ2-1; TRBD2 matches at 9 bases. The V gene end was trimmed by 3 bases and the J gene end by 4 bases; junction bases not matched to a gene: 4. Germline CDR1 is LNHDA and CDR2 is SQIVND (reference sequence). This CDR3 is 15 amino acids long. In DNA, the CDR3 is TGTGCCAGTAGTATCTTAGCGGGGGATTACAATGAGCAGTTCTTC. This gives the protein CASSILAGDYNEQFF.

The rearrangement joins TRBV30 to TRBJ2-7; 9 bases are shared with TRBD1. Looked up from germline, CDR1 is GTSNPN and CDR2 is SVGIG (reference sequence). Unmatched junction bases numbered 11, after V lost 2 bases and J lost 9 bases. The CDR3 sequence is 14 residues long. The CDR3 here is CAWSYTGTGYGQYF. The CDR3 region has the DNA TGTGCCTGGAGTTATACCGGGACAGGGTATGGGCAGTACTTC.

This chain connects TRBV19 to TRBJ2-2, with 7 bases lining up with TRBD2. The J segment lost 2 bases and the V segment lost 7 bases, leaving 4 bases of the junction unmatched. The CDR3 is made up of 14 amino acids. CDR1 is LNHDA, CDR2 SQIVND, per germline (reference sequence). The DNA for the CDR3 is TGTGCCAGTACTAGCGGCGTTAACACCGGGGAGCTGTTTTTT. Amino acids: CASTSGVNTGELFF.

The V and J genes are TRBV6-5 and TRBJ1-2; tentatively, D is TRBD1 (6 bases). The V gene lost 5 bases and the J gene lost 3 bases, with 13 bases spanning the gap. Germline lookup yields CDR1 MNHEY and CDR2 SVGAGI. The CDR3 length is 14 residues. The CDR3 nucleotides read TGTGCCAGCAGTCGACAGGTTCGAGACTATGGCTACACCTTC. Translated: CASSRQVRDYGYTF.

For this clone: The sample contains more than one DNA sequence encoding this CDR3. The chain carries TRBV5-1 and TRBJ2-3; D gene ambiguous. This CDR3 contains 13 residues. Germline assignment: CDR1 SGHRS and CDR2 YFSETQ. With 0 bases removed from V and 1 base from J, the gap between germline ends came to 3 bases. The CDR3 DNA reads TGCGCCAGCAGCTTGGCGGGCACAGATACGCAGTATTTT. It yields the protein CASSLAGTDTQYF.

The genes are TRBV6-6 and TRBJ2-7; TRBD1 matches at 10 bases. The CDR3 spans 15 residues. The junction had 6 bases not matched to a gene; V was cut back by 5 bases and J by 2 bases. CDR1 and CDR2 (germline): MNHNY, SVGAGI (reference sequence). The chain's CDR3 is CASSRTGGTTYEQYF. The CDR3 DNA reads as TGTGCCAGCAGTAGGACAGGGGGGACTACCTACGAGCAGTACTTC.

The chain links TRBV5-8 to TRBJ2-3, with 14 bases matching TRBD2. CDR3 length: 16 residues. V shed 4 bases, J shed 5 bases, and the junction held 6 bases outside the gene matches. Germline V lookup: CDR1 SGHTS, CDR2 YDEGEE. CDR3 bases: TGTGCCAGCAGCATGGGGACTAGCGGGAGTGGAGATACGCAGTATTTT. Translation: CASSMGTSGSGDTQYF.

J is TRBJ2-3 and V is TRBV7-2; 13 bases are a match to TRBD2. Germline CDR1 is SGHTA and CDR2 is FQGNSA. After removal of 1 base from V and 1 base from J, the junction contained 2 bases not matched to a gene. This CDR3 comprises 17 residues. CDR3 loop: CASSLGGLAGGTDTQYF. The CDR3 region has the DNA TGTGCCAGCAGCTTAGGAGGACTAGCGGGGGGCACAGATACGCAGTATTTT.

V usage is TRBV2 and J usage is TRBJ2-3, with unresolved D. The CDR3 consists of 11 residues. V shed 2 bases and J shed 7 bases, with 4 bases lying between them. Looked up from germline, CDR1 is SNHLY and CDR2 is FYNNEI. The CDR3 bases are TGTGCCAGCAGTGAATTATATACGCAGTATTTT. Translating it yields CASSELYTQYF.

Concerning this clone: Within the sample, other DNA sequences also encode this same CDR3. The chain joins TRBV6-5 to TRBJ2-3; D gene unclear. CDR3 length equals 12 residues. Trimming pared 5 bases from V and 0 bases from J, leaving 3 bases between. Germline CDR1 is MNHEY and CDR2 is SVGAGI. CDR3 sequence reads: CASSPSTDTQYF. DNA of the CDR3: TGTGCCAGCAGTCCTAGCACAGATACGCAGTATTTT.

This clone has a single count. The rearrangement joins TRBV11-3 to TRBJ1-1, with a possible D match to TRBD1 (6 bases). CDR1 is SGHNT, CDR2 YENEEA, per germline. This CDR3 spans 16 amino acids. Trimming cost V 7 bases and J 3 bases, with 21 bases left between them. The CDR3 is CASTSRGGQPYTEAFF. Here the CDR3 DNA reads TGTGCCAGCACTTCCCGGGGGGGGCAGCCGTACACTGAAGCTTTCTTT. The full variable domain, in which reference TRBV11-3 and TRBJ1-1 provide the parts outside the CDR3, is EAGVVQSPRYKIIEKKQPVAFWCNPISGHNTLYWYLQNLGQGPELLIRYENEEAVDDSQLPKDRFSAERLKGVDSTLKIQPAELGDSAVYLCASTSRGGQPYTEAFFGQGTRLTVV.

V usage is TRBV9 and J usage is TRBJ1-5, with TRBD1 matching over 8 bases. After removal of 3 bases from V and 5 bases from J, the junction contained 4 bases not matched to a gene. The germline gives CDR1 SGDLS, CDR2 YYNGEE. This CDR3 contains 14 residues. CDR3 DNA: TGTGCCAGCAGCGACGGGACAGGTGATCAGCCCCAGCATTTT. Translated: CASSDGTGDQPQHF.

In regard to this clone: One junction end does not reproduce the germline sequence, and a read error may be involved. The same CDR3 arises from other DNA sequences in this sample as well. The J gene is TRBJ1-6, the V gene TRBV10-1; D is undetermined. The CDR3 covers 17 residues. From germline, CDR1 is WNHNN and CDR2 SYGVQD (reference sequence). Here the CDR3 DNA reads TGCGCCAGCTCCGCTCGCTCGATGCGCCCTCTAAATTCCCCCCTCCACTTT. Encoded protein: CASSARSMRPLNSPLHF.

This clone was picked up many times. The J gene is TRBJ2-1, the V gene TRBV5-8, with 9 bases fitting TRBD1. Germline V gene data show CDR1 as SGHTS and CDR2 as YDEGEE. The CDR3 loop spans 15 amino acids. V shed 0 bases, J shed 2 bases, and the junction held 0 bases outside the gene matches. The CDR3, as DNA: TGTGCCAGCAGCTTGGGGGACAGGGCCTACAATGAGCAGTTCTTC. Its protein product is CASSLGDRAYNEQFF. The variable domain in full, completed from reference TRBV5-8 and TRBJ2-1, reads EAGVTQSPTHLIKTRGQQATLRCSPISGHTSVYWYQQALGLGLQFLLWYDEGEERNRGNFPPRFSGRQFPNYSSELNVNALELEDSALYLCASSLGDRAYNEQFFGPGTRLTVL.

The chain employs TRBV9 and TRBJ2-1; weak D call: TRBD1 (5 bases). The CDR3 extends over 16 amino acids. Trimming took off 2 bases at V and 0 bases at J, with 12 bases between the two ends. Germline CDR1 reads SGDLS; CDR2 reads YYNGEE. This CDR3 is CASSVGWTNSYNEQFF. The CDR3 DNA reads as TGTGCCAGCAGCGTTGGGTGGACAAACTCCTACAATGAGCAGTTCTTC.

The V call is TRBV15, the J call TRBJ1-5; D gene unclear. The CDR3 loop spans 14 amino acids. The V gene's germline CDR1 is LNHNV and CDR2 YYDKDF (reference sequence). Trimming stripped 1 base from V and 4 bases from J, with 8 bases between. CDR3 in DNA: TGTGCCACCAGCAGAGCTCGGGGAAATCAGCCCCAGCATTTT. Translation gives CATSRARGNQPQHF.

CDR3 sequence: CASSSGTANSPLHF. Written as DNA, the CDR3 is TGTGCCAGCAGCTCCGGGACAGCCAATTCACCCCTCCACTTT. V usage is TRBV11-2 and J usage is TRBJ1-6; 7 bases are shared with TRBD1. The CDR3 runs 14 residues. The germline CDR1 and CDR2 sequences are SGHAT and FQNNGV. V shed 4 bases and J 7 bases; nucleotides not matched to a gene: 4.

A remark on this clone: Other DNA variants within this sample encode the same CDR3. V and J are TRBV30 and TRBJ1-1; D unresolved. Per germline, CDR1 GTSNPN and CDR2 SVGIG (reference sequence). The CDR3 length is 11 residues. Trimming took 4 bases from V and 2 from J, leaving 5 bases between them. The CDR3 DNA is TGTGCCTGGACACTAAACACTGAAGCTTTCTTT. It translates to CAWTLNTEAFF.

The V call is TRBV7-3, the J call TRBJ2-1, with D hard to call. V lost 5 bases to trimming and J lost 6 bases, with 8 bases between them. The CDR3 totals 12 residues. Germline V gene sequence: CDR1 SGHTA, CDR2 FQGTGA. For the CDR3, the DNA is TGTGCCAGCAGCCACGACTTCAATGAGCAGTTCTTC. Its translation: CASSHDFNEQFF.